This TCR beta chain was retrieved from a study of cytomegalovirus exposure and HLA in healthy donors (dated 2017 in TCRdb). At the level of the whole study: According to an earlier analysis of a few hundred of the donors, 150 million to 200 million T cells yielded over 100 million unique TCR beta sequences and 276 Gb of sequence data. Donor age, sex, ethnicity and CMV serostatus were compiled alongside the repertoire data. An earlier analysis of about 600 of the donors used high-throughput TCR beta sequencing to judge whether each TCR beta V gene segment behaved as functional or pseudogenic. To study patterns of TCR occurrence, a later analysis re-analyzed previously published TCR beta repertoires from more than 550 donors and added high-resolution HLA genotyping. On average, around 200,000 unique TCR beta nucleotide sequences were sequenced per donor among more than 350 genotyped donors of the cohort, with roughly 20% of those sequences being non-productive. The study was designed to test whether signatures of past pathogen exposure could be identified by cataloging public T cell receptors. Of the 300 to 500 genotyped donors, approximately 80% were placed in the genetic ancestry cluster associated with self-reported Caucasian donors. High-throughput TCR immunosequencing, statistical association of individual TCRs with disease status, and machine learning were combined to predict cytomegalovirus infection status. Along with the approximately 700-subject first cohort, a separate validation cohort of over a hundred different subjects was used. In a later genetic analysis, genome-wide SNP genotypes for about 60% of the 666 donors were used, and that subset was treated as a discovery cohort. Rather than using new phenotypic data, the later analysis identified candidate immune exposures from TCR beta sequences and from how often those sequences occurred across donors. Typing coverage varied by locus: about 629-640 donors for A, B, C, DRB1 and DQB1; under 550 for DQA1; 600 to 610 for DPA1; approximately 490 for DPB1. HLA typing covered class I and class II loci at four-digit resolution. Four or five DR-DQ haplotypes were handled as single units for association and clustering, since linkage in the cohort was strong. Every repertoire in the discovery cohort had been generated on one and the same sequencing platform. About 280 gigabases of sequencing data and tens of millions of unique TCR sequences were included in an early release covering around 600 HLA-typed donors. The study profiled the T cell repertoires of approximately 700 subjects by immunosequencing and related them to cytomegalovirus serostatus. Study-wide conclusions, independent of this receptor: Roughly uniform sequencing depth across donors was assumed in presence/absence analyses, although this assumption may not hold. In this cohort, only TCR beta chains were sequenced, and detectable features were limited by the absence of alpha or paired-chain data. Most CMV-associated TCR beta chains appeared to be HLA-restricted in a later analysis, and the HLA associations seemed to be driven largely by CMV exposure. Some IMGT-functional V segments, including TRBV6-2 and TRBV6-3, could not be told apart with the 87-base-pair reads, so those segments were excluded. Across donors, most TCR sequences were observed very rarely, whereas some public TCRs were present in many individuals. V-gene and J-gene trimming of TCR beta chains was associated with a missense DCLRE1C variant in a later genetic analysis, and the association was replicated in an independent cohort. CMV serostatus was the only immune exposure information available for the cohort. A group of highly shared sequence variants was considered likely to be a technical artifact of the sequencing pipeline. Roughly 17 rarely observed V segments, including chromosome 9 orphons, were excluded from the earlier analysis of several hundred of the donors because counts were too low. The authors suggested that the approach could potentially be generalized to other disease states and immunological phenotypes. In a later genetic analysis, fewer N-insertions in productive TCRs were reported among donors in an Asian-associated ancestry cluster than the approximately 710-donor mean. A further reported finding was that TCR beta sequences accurately predicted the HLA-A and HLA-B alleles for most subjects in the first cohort. A later analysis found that TCR association rates varied across HLA loci, with DRB1 alleles showing the most associated TCRs and HLA-C alleles the fewest. Assigning TCR associations to individual alleles was difficult when HLA alleles, especially DR and DQ, strongly co-occurred. Compared with equally common non-associated chains, HLA-associated TCR beta chains in a later analysis were more clonally expanded and had lower generation probabilities. In vitro tests confirmed that a few of the cytomegalovirus-associated TCR beta chains recognize cytomegalovirus antigens. An earlier analysis of around 600 of the donors showed that most TCR beta V segments appeared in productive rearrangements either about 87% or about 30% of the time, which broadly matched IMGT annotations. Correlated functional status among segregating V segments might reflect linkage disequilibrium, but an unknown experimental factor could not be ruled out. The study gave a list of around 170 TCR beta chains associated with cytomegalovirus. Specific HLA alleles were associated with more than 15,000 TCR beta sequences at a false discovery rate of 0.05 in a later analysis. Because HLA typing was missing for some donors at each locus, association tests included only the typed subset. In both the original and validation cohorts, the classifier was reported to diagnose cytomegalovirus status with high specificity and sensitivity. Several of the top co-occurrence clusters appeared to be linked to parvovirus B19, influenza, CMV and Epstein-Barr virus, according to a later analysis.

To note about this clone: Its antigen remains undetermined. Qualities for individual bases were not recorded, and no much larger clone is one base off.

In total, approximately 700 healthy bone marrow donors made up the cohort. At the time of sampling, every cohort member was nominally healthy, though immune exposures that went unrecorded were likely present. The donor was CMV seronegative and was included in the group of around 320 seronegative cohort members. Every donor gave a peripheral blood sample, and the peripheral blood mononuclear cells from that sample were used for TCR beta sequencing. The Qiagen DNeasy Blood Extraction Kit was used to extract genomic DNA from the blood cell samples. At the junction V is shortened by 5 bases and J by 2 bases; bases outside the gene matches: 9. CDR1 GTSNPN and CDR2 SVGIG were looked up in the germline V gene (reference sequence). From the cysteine up to the phenylalanine, the CDR3 has a length of 15 residues. CDR3 DNA is the only sequence kept; it has 45 bases, read in frame from the first base. The library was prepared using the immunoSEQ multiplex PCR assay. For the multiplex PCR, a mixture combining 60 forward primers for TCR Vbeta segments and 13 reverse primers for TCR Jbeta segments was used. The CDR3 region of rearranged TCR beta genes was amplified from genomic DNA by a multiplex PCR assay. On the Illumina HiSeq System, the amplified TCR beta libraries were sequenced as 87-base-pair reads. The paper's processing steps were these. Across the 640 or so repertoires, a later analysis counted around 80 million unique TCR beta chains, roughly 11 million of which were shared by at least two donors. Raw reads were error-corrected and collapsed into unique sequences by a nearest-neighbor algorithm in which closely related sequences were merged to remove PCR and sequencing errors. CDR3 sequences were aligned to IMGT reference sequences to assign V, D and J gene segments. For a sequence to be retained, at least a six-nucleotide match to both a V gene segment and a J gene segment was required. Rearrangements were called productive when the CDR3 lacked stop codons and stayed in frame with V and J; all others were non-productive. Following IMGT convention, CDR3 was defined as the stretch from the second conserved V-encoded cysteine to the conserved J-encoded phenylalanine. The earlier analysis of about 610 of the donors excluded sequences that lacked an unambiguous match to a single V gene segment. An earlier analysis of some 500 of the donors classified V segments as functional when productive rearrangements were above 56.7% and as segregating when the standard deviation between donors was above 5%. A statistical classification framework was developed to diagnose cytomegalovirus status using the catalog of TCR beta chain sequences. In a later analysis, V and J genes were assigned by comparing TCR nucleotide sequences against IMGT/GENE-DB human TR gene sequences. A later analysis assigned CDR3 sequences and most-parsimonious VDJ recombination scenarios with the TCRdist pipeline. In a later analysis, each TCR beta chain was defined by its CDR3 amino acid sequence together with its V-gene family, and reads without a unique V-gene family were excluded. In a later analysis, a few hundred highly shared, low-generation-probability nucleotide sequences were removed to address suspected cross-contamination and a sequencing artifact. A later analysis calculated a clonal expansion index for each public chain from normalized within-repertoire ranks of inferred template counts. A later analysis computed generation probabilities with a VDJ recombination model fitted to out-of-frame rearrangements, and checked the results against IGoR. In a later analysis, TCR-TCR, TCR-HLA and TCR-CMV co-occurrence was scored with hypergeometric tests, and a repertoire-size bias correction was applied to TCR pairs. A later analysis estimated false discovery rates by permuting HLA or CMV assignments 20 times. In a later analysis, co-occurring TCRs were grouped using DBSCAN, with TCRdist sequence similarity added in when clustering inside HLA-allele-positive subsets. Co-occurrence clustering excluded repertoires with fewer than 30,000 or more than 120,000 public chains, plus five with anomalous nucleotide sharing. TCRdb limited this immuneACCESS table to in-frame rearrangements with V and J called. A share of clones is missing; checked studies link under half to unresolved V genes, and the rest is unexplained. The DNA was the basis for D and trimming; V, J and clone size are from that table. In this sample the table shows around 150,000 clones, approximately 82% of which occur a single time. Approximately 1.4% of the sample comes from the top ten.

The V and J genes are TRBV30 and TRBJ2-7, with 10 bases aligning to TRBD1. The sequence was collected from a man between 35 and 55 years old in good health and CMV-seronegative. The sample was PBMCs. The nucleotide sequence is given as TGTGCCTGGTCGGACGGGACAGGGGCAGCCTACGAGCAGTACTTC. Its protein product is CAWSDGTGAAYEQYF.